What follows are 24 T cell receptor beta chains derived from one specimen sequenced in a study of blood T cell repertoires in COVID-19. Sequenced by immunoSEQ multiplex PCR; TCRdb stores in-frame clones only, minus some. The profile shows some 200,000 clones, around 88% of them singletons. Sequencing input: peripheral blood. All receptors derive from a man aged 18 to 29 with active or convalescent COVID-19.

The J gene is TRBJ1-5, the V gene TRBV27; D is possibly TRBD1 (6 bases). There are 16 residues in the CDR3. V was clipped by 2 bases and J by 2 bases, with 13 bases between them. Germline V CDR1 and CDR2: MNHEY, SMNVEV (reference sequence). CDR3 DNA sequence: TGTGCCAGCAGTTTAGACGGGGGGCGAGGCAATCAGCCCCAGCATTTT. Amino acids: CASSLDGGRGNQPQHF.

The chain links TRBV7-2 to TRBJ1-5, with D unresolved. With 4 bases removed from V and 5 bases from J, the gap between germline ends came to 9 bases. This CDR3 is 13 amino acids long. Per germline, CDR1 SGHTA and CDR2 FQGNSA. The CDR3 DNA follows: TGTGCCAGCAGCTCTAGAGACCATCAGCCCCAGCATTTT. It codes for CASSSRDHQPQHF.

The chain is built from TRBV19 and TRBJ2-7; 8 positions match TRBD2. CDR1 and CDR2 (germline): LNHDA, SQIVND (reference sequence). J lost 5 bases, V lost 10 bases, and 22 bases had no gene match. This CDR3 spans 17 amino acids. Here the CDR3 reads CATSLRGLGTGVHEQYF. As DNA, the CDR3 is TGTGCCACCTCCCTCCGGGGACTAGGTACAGGCGTCCACGAGCAGTACTTC.

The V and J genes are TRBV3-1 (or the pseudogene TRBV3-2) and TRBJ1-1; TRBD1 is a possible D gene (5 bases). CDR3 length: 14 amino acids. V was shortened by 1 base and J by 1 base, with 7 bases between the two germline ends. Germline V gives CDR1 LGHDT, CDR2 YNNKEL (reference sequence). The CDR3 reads CASSQGGTNTEAFF. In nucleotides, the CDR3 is TGTGCCAGCAGCCAAGGCGGGACGAACACTGAAGCTTTCTTT.

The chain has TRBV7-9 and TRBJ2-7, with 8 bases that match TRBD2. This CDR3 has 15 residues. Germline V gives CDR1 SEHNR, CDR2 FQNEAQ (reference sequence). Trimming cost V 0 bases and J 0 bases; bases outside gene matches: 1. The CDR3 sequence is CASSLASGGSYEQYF. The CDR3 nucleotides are TGTGCCAGCAGCTTAGCGAGCGGGGGCTCCTACGAGCAGTACTTC.

Written as DNA, the CDR3 is TGTGCCAGCAAAAGGACTAGCGGGAACACCGGGGAGCTGTTTTTT. It codes for CASKRTSGNTGELFF. The chain combines TRBV6-4 with TRBJ2-2; TRBD2 matches at 10 bases. The germline gives CDR1 MRHNA, CDR2 SNTAGT. This CDR3 is built from 15 residues. J lost 1 base, V lost 7 bases, and 3 bases had no gene match.

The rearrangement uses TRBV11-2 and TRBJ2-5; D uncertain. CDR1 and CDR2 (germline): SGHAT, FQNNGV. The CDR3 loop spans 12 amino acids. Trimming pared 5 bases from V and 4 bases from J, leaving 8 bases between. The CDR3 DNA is TGTGCCAGCAGCGTGCTCGGAGAGACCCAGTACTTC. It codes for CASSVLGETQYF.

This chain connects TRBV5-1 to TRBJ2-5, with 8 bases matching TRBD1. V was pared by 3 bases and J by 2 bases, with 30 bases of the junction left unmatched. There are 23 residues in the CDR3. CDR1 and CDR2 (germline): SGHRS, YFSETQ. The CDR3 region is CASSSPLNFGQGRPGYPQETQYF. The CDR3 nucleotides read TGCGCCAGCAGCTCCCCTTTAAATTTCGGACAGGGACGACCTGGCTATCCACAAGAGACCCAGTACTTC.

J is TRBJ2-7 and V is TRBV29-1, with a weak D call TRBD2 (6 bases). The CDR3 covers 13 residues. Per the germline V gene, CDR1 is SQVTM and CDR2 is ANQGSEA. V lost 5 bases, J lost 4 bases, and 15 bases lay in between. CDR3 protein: CSVSGATPYEQYF. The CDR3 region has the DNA TGCAGCGTTTCGGGAGCAACCCCGTACGAGCAGTACTTC.

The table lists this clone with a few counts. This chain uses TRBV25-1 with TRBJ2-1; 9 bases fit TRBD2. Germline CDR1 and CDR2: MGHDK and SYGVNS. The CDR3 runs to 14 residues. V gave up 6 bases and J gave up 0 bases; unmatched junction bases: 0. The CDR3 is CASRTSGSYNEQFF. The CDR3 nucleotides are TGTGCCAGCAGGACTAGCGGCTCCTACAATGAGCAGTTCTTC.

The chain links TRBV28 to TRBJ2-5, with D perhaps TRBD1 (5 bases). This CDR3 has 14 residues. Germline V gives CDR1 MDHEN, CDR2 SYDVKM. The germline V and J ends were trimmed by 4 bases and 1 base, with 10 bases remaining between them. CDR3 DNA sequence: TGTGCCAGCAGTTCCAGGGAAATCCAAGAGACCCAGTACTTC. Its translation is CASSSREIQETQYF.

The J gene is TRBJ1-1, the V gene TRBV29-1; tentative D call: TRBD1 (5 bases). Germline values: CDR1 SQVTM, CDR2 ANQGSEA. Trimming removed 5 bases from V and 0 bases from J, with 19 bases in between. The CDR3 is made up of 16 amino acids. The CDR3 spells CSVFTLDIGVNTEAFF. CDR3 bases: TGCAGCGTTTTTACCTTGGACATAGGGGTGAACACTGAAGCTTTCTTT.

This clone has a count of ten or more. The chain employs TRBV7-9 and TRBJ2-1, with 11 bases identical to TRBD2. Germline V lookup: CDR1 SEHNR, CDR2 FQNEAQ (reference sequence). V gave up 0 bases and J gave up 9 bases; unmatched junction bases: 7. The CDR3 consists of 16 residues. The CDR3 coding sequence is TGTGCCAGCAGCTTAGCGTTTAGCGGGAGGGCCCTTGAGCAGTTCTTC. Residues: CASSLAFSGRALEQFF.

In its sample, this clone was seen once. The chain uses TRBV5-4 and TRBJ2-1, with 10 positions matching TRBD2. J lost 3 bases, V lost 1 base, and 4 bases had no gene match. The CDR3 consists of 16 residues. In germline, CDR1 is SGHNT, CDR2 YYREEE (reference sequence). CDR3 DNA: TGTGCCAGCAGCTTGCCCGTAGCGGGAGGCTACAATGAGCAGTTCTTC. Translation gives CASSLPVAGGYNEQFF.

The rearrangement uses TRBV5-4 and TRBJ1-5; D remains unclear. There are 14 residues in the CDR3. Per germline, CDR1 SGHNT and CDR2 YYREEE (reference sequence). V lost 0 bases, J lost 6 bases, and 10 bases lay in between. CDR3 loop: CASSLGGQAQPQHF. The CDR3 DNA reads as TGTGCCAGCAGCTTGGGTGGGCAGGCTCAGCCCCAGCATTTT.

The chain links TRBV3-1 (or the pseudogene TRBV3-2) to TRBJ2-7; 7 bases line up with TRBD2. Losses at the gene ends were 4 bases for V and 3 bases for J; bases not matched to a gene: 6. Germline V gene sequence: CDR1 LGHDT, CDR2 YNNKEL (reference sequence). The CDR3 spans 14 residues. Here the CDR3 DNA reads TGTGCCAGCAGCCTGGGAGGGGTCAGCTACGAGCAGTACTTC. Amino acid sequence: CASSLGGVSYEQYF.

DNA of the CDR3: TGTGCCAGCAGCTTAGATGGGGGGGCCGGCACTGAAGCTTTCTTT. Protein: CASSLDGGAGTEAFF. The V and J genes are TRBV11-2 and TRBJ1-1, with a possible D match to TRBD1 (6 bases). V lost 0 bases and J lost 4, with 12 bases in between. The germline V gene has CDR1 SGHAT and CDR2 FQNNGV. The CDR3 is 15 amino acids.

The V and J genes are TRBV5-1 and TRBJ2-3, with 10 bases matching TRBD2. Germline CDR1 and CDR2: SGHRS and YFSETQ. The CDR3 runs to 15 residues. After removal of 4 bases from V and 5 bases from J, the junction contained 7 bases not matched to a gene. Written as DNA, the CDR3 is TGCGCCAGCAGCGTAGCTAGCGGGAGACTAGATACGCAGTATTTT. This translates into CASSVASGRLDTQYF.

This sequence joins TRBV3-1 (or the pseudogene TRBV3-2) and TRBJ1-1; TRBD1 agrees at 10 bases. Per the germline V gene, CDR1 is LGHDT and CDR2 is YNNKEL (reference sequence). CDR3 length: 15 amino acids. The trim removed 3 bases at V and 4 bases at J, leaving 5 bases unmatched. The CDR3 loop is CASSHPGQGVTEAFF. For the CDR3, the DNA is TGTGCCAGCAGCCATCCAGGACAGGGGGTCACTGAAGCTTTCTTT.

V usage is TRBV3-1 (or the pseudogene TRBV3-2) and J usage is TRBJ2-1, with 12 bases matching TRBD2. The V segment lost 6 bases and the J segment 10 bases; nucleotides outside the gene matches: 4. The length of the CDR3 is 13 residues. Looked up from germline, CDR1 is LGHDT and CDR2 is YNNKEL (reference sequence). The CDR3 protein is CASRTSGRDEQFF. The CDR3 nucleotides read TGTGCCAGCAGGACTAGCGGGAGAGACGAGCAGTTCTTC.

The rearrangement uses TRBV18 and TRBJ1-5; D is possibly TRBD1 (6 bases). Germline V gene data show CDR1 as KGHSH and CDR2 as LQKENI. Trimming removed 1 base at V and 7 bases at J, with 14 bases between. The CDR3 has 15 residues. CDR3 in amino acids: CASSPRQGNDQPQHF. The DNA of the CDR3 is TGTGCCAGCTCACCACGGCAGGGGAACGACCAGCCCCAGCATTTT.

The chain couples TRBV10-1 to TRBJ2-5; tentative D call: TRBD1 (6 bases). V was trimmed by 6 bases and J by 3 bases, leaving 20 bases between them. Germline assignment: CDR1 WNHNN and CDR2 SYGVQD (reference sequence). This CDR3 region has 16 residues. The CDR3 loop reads CASSGRPGHQKETQYF. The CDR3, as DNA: TGCGCCAGCAGCGGTCGACCGGGACACCAGAAAGAGACCCAGTACTTC.

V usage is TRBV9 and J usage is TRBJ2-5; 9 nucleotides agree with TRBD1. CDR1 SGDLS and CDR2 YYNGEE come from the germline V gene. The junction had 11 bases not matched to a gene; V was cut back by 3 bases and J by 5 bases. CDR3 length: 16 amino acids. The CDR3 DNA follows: TGTGCCAGCAGCGGAGGTACAGGGGGCTTTGGTGAGACCCAGTACTTC. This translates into CASSGGTGGFGETQYF.

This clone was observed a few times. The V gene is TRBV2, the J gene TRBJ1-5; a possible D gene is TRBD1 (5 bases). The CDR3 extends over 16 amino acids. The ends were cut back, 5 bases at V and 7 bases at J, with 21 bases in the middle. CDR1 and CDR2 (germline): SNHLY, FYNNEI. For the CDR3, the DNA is TGTGCCAGCAGTTCCCGAACGGGGGGGATGGGACAGCCCCAGCATTTT. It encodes CASSSRTGGMGQPQHF.